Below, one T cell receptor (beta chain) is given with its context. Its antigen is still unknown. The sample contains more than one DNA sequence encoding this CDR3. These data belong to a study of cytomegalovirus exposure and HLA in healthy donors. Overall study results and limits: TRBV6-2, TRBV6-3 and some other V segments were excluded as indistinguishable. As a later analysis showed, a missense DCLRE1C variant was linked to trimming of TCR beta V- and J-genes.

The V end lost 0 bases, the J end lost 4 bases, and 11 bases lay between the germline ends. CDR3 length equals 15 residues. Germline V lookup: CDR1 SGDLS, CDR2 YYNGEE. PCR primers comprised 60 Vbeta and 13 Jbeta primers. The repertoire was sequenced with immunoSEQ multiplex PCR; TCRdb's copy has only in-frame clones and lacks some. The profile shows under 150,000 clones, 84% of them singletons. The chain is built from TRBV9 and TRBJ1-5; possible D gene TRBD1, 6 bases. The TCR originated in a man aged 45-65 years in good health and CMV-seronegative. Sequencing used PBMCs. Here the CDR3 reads CASSVGGGPNQPQHF. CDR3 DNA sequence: TGTGCCAGCAGCGTAGGGGGGGGGCCAAATCAGCCCCAGCATTTT. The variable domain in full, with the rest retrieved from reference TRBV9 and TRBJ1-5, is DSGVTQTPKHLITATGQRVTLRCSPRSGDLSVYWYQQSLDQGLQFLIQYYNGEERAKGNILERFSAQQFPDLHSELNLSSLELGDSALYFCASSVGGGPNQPQHFGDGTRLSIL.